The sequence of this T cell receptor (beta chain) was determined in a study of blood T cell repertoires in COVID-19. TCRdb keeps only in-frame clones here, not all; method: immunoSEQ multiplex PCR. The sample shows over 400,000 clones, 75% to 90% of them seen only once. Cohorts were based on clinical histories the participants reported. This CDR3 is built from 13 residues. Germline assignment: CDR1 SGHNT and CDR2 YYREEE (reference sequence). Trimming removed 7 bases from V and 0 bases from J, with 5 bases in between. The TCR sequence derives from an older woman who had recovered from COVID-19. J is TRBJ2-6 and V is TRBV5-4, with D uncertain. Specimen: PBMCs or T cells enriched from blood (not recorded which). In DNA, the CDR3 is TGTGCCAGCGAGATCTCTGGGGCCAACGTCCTGACTTTC. This sequence encodes CASEISGANVLTF.